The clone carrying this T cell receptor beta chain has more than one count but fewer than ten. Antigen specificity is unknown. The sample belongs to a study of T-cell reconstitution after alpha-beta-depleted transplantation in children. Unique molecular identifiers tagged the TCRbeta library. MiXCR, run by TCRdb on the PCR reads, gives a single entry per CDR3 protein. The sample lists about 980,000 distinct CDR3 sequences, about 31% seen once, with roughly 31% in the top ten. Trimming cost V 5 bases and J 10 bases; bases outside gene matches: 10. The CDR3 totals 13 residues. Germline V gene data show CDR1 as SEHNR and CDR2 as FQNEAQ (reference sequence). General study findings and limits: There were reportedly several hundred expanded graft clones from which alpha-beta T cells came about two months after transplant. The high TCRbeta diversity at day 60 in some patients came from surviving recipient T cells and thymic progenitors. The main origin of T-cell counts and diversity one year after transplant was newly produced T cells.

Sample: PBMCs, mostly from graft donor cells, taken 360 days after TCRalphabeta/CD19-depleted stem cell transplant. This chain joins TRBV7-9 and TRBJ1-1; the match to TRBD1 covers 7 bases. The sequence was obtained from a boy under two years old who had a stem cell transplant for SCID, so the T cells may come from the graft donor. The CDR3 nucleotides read TGTGCCAGCAGCACCTATGACAGGGTGGGAGCTTTCTTT. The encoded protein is CASSTYDRVGAFF. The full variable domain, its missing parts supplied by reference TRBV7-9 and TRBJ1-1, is DTGVSQNPRHKITKRGQNVTFRCDPISEHNRLYWYRQTLGQGPEFLTYFQNEAQLEKSRLLSDRFSAERPKGSFSTLEIQRTEQGDSAMYLCASSTYDRVGAFFGQGTRLTVV.